This T cell receptor beta chain was retrieved from a study of CD8 T cells in Susac syndrome. As regards this clonotype: Sequence at one end of the junction differs from germline and may be a read error.

Random hexamers were used to reverse transcribe the RNA input (roughly 0.5 to 1 ug). An immunoSEQ multiplex PCR amplified TCR beta CDR3 over 54 Vbeta and 13 Jbeta. TCRdb redid the calling of the immunoSEQ multiplex PCR reads with MiXCR, one entry per CDR3 protein. The sample has approximately 180,000 distinct CDR3 sequences; under 97% are singletons. TCR beta sequences were obtained from blood CD8+ and CD4+ T cells. The CD8+ and CD4+ T cells were negatively isolated, with the TEMRA cells enriched by FACS. CDR3 length: 15 residues. CDR1 SNHLY and CDR2 FYNNEI come from the germline V gene. The source of this sequence is a human donor with multiple sclerosis. The sequenced sample was CD4+ T cells from PBMCs. The chain uses TRBV2 and TRBJ1-5; the D is unclear. Here the CDR3 DNA reads TGTGCCAGCAGCGAAGAATTCCGGGCAGGTCAGCCCCAGCATTTT. Protein product: CASSEEFRAGQPQHF.